These 18 T cell receptor beta chains were sequenced from one sample in a study of blood T cell repertoires in COVID-19. Assay: immunoSEQ multiplex PCR; the TCRdb copy retains only in-frame clones and omits some. This sample carries 35,000 to 50,000 clones, 89% of them seen once, and the ten largest clones take about a sixth. The material sequenced was peripheral blood. Every receptor here comes from a man between 65 and 85 years old with active COVID-19.

The chain joins TRBV21-1 to TRBJ2-3; no DNA check was done on the table's D call, TRBD2. TRBV21-1 is an annotated pseudogene. This CDR3 has 21 residues. This CDR3 reads CASSQDVWLAGARTSTDTQYF. DNA of the CDR3: TGTGCCAGCAGCCAGGACGTGTGGCTAGCGGGGGCCCGTACTAGCACAGATACGCAGTATTTT.

The chain uses TRBV6-5 and TRBJ1-1; TRBD1 might be the D (6 bases). CDR1 and CDR2 from the germline V gene are MNHEY and SVGAGI. V lost 7 bases and J lost 1, with 13 bases in between. The CDR3 contains 14 residues. CDR3 DNA: TGTGCCAGCAACACACAGGGAAGGAACACTGAAGCTTTCTTT. Translating gives CASNTQGRNTEAFF.

The J gene is TRBJ2-1, the V gene TRBV4-2; 9 bases line up with TRBD2. The CDR3 length is 19 residues. The V segment lost 2 bases and the J segment 1 base; nucleotides outside the gene matches: 12. From germline, CDR1 is LGHNA and CDR2 YNFKEQ. The CDR3 DNA is TGTGCCAGCAGCCAAAGGGCGGGGGGGCCCAGTGGGTCCTACAATGAGCAGTTCTTC. As protein: CASSQRAGGPSGSYNEQFF.

CDR3 region: CASLPRTGSENTIYF. For the CDR3, the DNA is TGTGCCAGCTTACCGAGGACAGGGTCGGAAAACACCATATATTTT. The chain joins TRBV18 to TRBJ1-3, with 8 bases identical to TRBD1. J gave up 6 bases and V 7 bases, and 11 bases lay outside the gene matches. This CDR3 comprises 15 residues. The germline V gene encodes CDR1 KGHSH and CDR2 LQKENI.

This clone was seen just once. The chain is built from TRBV7-6 and TRBJ2-7; tentatively, D is TRBD2 (7 bases). The CDR3 is 15 amino acids. The germline gives CDR1 SGHVS, CDR2 FNYEAQ. The V and J ends lost 2 bases and 7 bases respectively, with 18 bases between them. This CDR3 is CASSLLAGAPEEQYF. CDR3 DNA: TGTGCCAGCAGCTTACTGGCGGGGGCCCCGGAGGAGCAGTACTTC.

This rearrangement joins TRBV5-6 to TRBJ2-3; D uncertain. Between the trimmed V and J ends, which lost 4 bases and 0 bases, there was a span of 12 bases. This CDR3 has 15 amino acids. The germline CDR1 and CDR2 sequences are SGHDT and YYEEEE. As DNA, the CDR3 is TGTGCCAGCAGCCCAGAAGCGAGTAGCACAGATACGCAGTATTTT. Encoded protein: CASSPEASSTDTQYF. The variable domain in full, completed from reference TRBV5-6 and TRBJ2-3, reads DAGVTQSPTHLIKTRGQQVTLRCSPKSGHDTVSWYQQALGQGPQFIFQYYEEEERQRGNFPDRFSGHQFPNYSSELNVNALLLGDSALYLCASSPEASSTDTQYFGPGTRLTVL.

This clone was counted once. This chain connects TRBV6-4 to TRBJ1-6, with a tentative D call TRBD1 (6 bases). Trimming removed 6 bases at V and 10 bases at J, with 13 bases between. CDR3 size: 13 residues. Germline V gives CDR1 MRHNA, CDR2 SNTAGT. CDR3 nucleotide sequence: TGTGCCAGCAGGGAGGACAGAGGATCACCCCTCCACTTT. Its protein is CASREDRGSPLHF.

This clone was seen just once. This chain uses TRBV29-1 with TRBJ2-3; D is undetermined. Trimming shortened V by 4 bases and J by 2 bases, and 7 bases separated the two germline ends. Germline V CDR1 and CDR2: SQVTM, ANQGSEA. This CDR3 is built from 12 residues. The CDR3 nucleotides read TGCAGCGTTGCAGGATTCACAGATACGCAGTATTTT. Translated, it gives CSVAGFTDTQYF.

Here the CDR3 reads CASSWTGETQHLNTEAFF. The CDR3 DNA follows: TGCGCCAGCAGTTGGACAGGGGAGACGCAACATTTGAACACTGAAGCTTTCTTT. The chain couples TRBV10-2 to TRBJ1-1; 9 bases line up with TRBD1. The germline V gene has CDR1 WSHSY and CDR2 SAAADI. V dropped 5 bases and J dropped 0; count of bases not matched to a gene: 13. The CDR3 runs to 18 residues.

J is TRBJ1-2 and V is TRBV27; 10 bases are a match to TRBD1. The V gene end was trimmed by 2 bases and the J gene end by 7 bases; junction bases not matched to a gene: 10. Germline values: CDR1 MNHEY, CDR2 SMNVEV (reference sequence). The CDR3 totals 16 residues. CDR3 sequence: CASSLLYQDRGGGYTF. The CDR3 region has the DNA TGTGCCAGCAGTTTACTTTACCAGGACAGGGGGGGTGGCTACACCTTC.

This clone appeared a single time. The chain links TRBV5-1 to TRBJ2-3, with 10 bases fitting TRBD1. J was trimmed by 2 bases and V by 4 bases; bases with no gene match: 7. This CDR3 has 16 residues. The germline V gene has CDR1 SGHRS and CDR2 YFSETQ. The CDR3 region is CASSPGDRGLTDTQYF. DNA of the CDR3: TGCGCCAGCAGCCCGGGGGACAGGGGCCTCACAGATACGCAGTATTTT.

This clone was seen once. The DNA is omitted, as the CDR3 cannot be located on it reliably, and the CDR3 follows TCRdb's listing. The chain recombines TRBV5-5 with TRBJ1-6; the table's TRBD1 call for D was not verified on the DNA. The CDR3 has 12 residues if both end residues are counted. Per germline, CDR1 SGHKS and CDR2 YYEKEE (reference sequence). The CDR3 sequence: CVSSWGTGASHF.

This clone has a handful of counts. The chain recombines TRBV7-9 with TRBJ1-4; D remains ambiguous. This CDR3 has 13 residues. Germline CDR1 SEHNR, CDR2 FQNEAQ (reference sequence). V lost 3 bases and J 3 bases, leaving 5 bases between the germline ends. The CDR3 reads CASSFAANEKLFF. The CDR3 nucleotides are TGTGCCAGCAGCTTTGCAGCTAATGAAAAACTGTTTTTT.

The chain employs TRBV6-5 and TRBJ2-7, with D perhaps matching TRBD1 (5 bases). This CDR3 is 15 amino acids long. Trimming cost V 0 bases and J 5 bases, with 14 bases left between them. Germline CDR1 and CDR2: MNHEY and SVGAGI. CDR3 sequence: CASSYSKRGGNEQYF. The DNA for the CDR3 is TGTGCCAGCAGTTACTCGAAAAGGGGCGGTAACGAGCAGTACTTC.

CDR3 DNA sequence: TGCGCCAGCAGCTTGAACGGGGGCTCCTACAATGAGCAGTTCTTC. Residues: CASSLNGGSYNEQFF. This sequence joins TRBV5-1 and TRBJ2-1, with D tentatively TRBD2 (6 bases). Looked up from germline, CDR1 is SGHRS and CDR2 is YFSETQ. Trimming pared 1 base from V and 0 bases from J, leaving 8 bases between. The CDR3 consists of 15 residues. The full variable domain, in which reference TRBV5-1 and TRBJ2-1 provide the parts outside the CDR3, is KAGVTQTPRYLIKTRGQQVTLSCSPISGHRSVSWYQQTPGQGLQFLFEYFSETQRNKGNFPGRFSGRQFSNSRSEMNVSTLELGDSALYLCASSLNGGSYNEQFFGPGTRLTVL.

V usage is TRBV4-1 and J usage is TRBJ1-5; no clear D. This CDR3 contains 14 residues. The germline V gene has CDR1 MGHRA and CDR2 YSYEKL. The V gene lost 3 bases and the J gene lost 4 bases, with 10 bases spanning the gap. The CDR3 region is CASSHSNGNQPQHF. Written as DNA, the CDR3 is TGCGCCAGCAGCCATTCCAACGGTAATCAGCCCCAGCATTTT.

This sequence joins TRBV18 and TRBJ1-2; 9 nucleotides line up with TRBD1. The CDR3 is 14 residues long. V trimming: 2 bases; J trimming: 6 bases; junction bases outside the gene matches: 4. CDR1 and CDR2 from the germline V gene are KGHSH and LQKENI. CDR3 in DNA: TGTGCCAGCTCACCATGGGACAGGGACAATGGCTACACCTTC. Its protein is CASSPWDRDNGYTF.

The chain uses TRBV5-1 and TRBJ2-7, with TRBD1 matching 9 bases. The CDR3 is made up of 15 amino acids. After removal of 4 bases from V and 3 bases from J, the junction contained 8 bases not matched to a gene. Germline V gene lookup returns CDR1 SGHRS and CDR2 YFSETQ. Here the CDR3 reads CASSPDRGLDYEQYF. CDR3 nucleotides: TGCGCCAGCAGCCCGGACAGGGGACTGGACTACGAGCAGTACTTC.